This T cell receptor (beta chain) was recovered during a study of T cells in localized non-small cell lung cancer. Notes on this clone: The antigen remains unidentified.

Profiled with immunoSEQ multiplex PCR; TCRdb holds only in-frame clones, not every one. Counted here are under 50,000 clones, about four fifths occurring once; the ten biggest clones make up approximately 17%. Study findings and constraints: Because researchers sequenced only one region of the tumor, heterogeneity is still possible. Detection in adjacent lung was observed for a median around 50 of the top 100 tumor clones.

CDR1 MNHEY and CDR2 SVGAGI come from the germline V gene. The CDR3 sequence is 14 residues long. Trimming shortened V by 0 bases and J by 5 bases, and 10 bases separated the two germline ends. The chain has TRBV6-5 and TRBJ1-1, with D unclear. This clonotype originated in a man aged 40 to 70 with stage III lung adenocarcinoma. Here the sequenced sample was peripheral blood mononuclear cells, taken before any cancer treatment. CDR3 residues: CASSYSRRRTEAFF. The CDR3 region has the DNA TGTGCCAGCAGTTACTCACGAAGGCGAACTGAAGCTTTCTTT.